One sample yielded the 15 T cell receptor beta chains listed below, sequenced in a study of CD8+ T cells in alopecia areata. Treatment: oral pan-JAK inhibitor, 5-10 mg twice daily. After isolation, RNA underwent reverse transcription to generate cDNA as the sequencing template. Clones were sequenced by immunoSEQ multiplex PCR, and TCRdb holds only the in-frame ones, with some missing. Of about 200,000 clones in the sample, roughly 60% were seen once. The sequences come from CD4+ T cells sorted from blood, collected at week 24, from a patient treated with tofacitinib. The receptors were sampled from a human donor with alopecia areata.

This rearrangement joins TRBV5-1 to TRBJ2-3, with D hard to call. The CDR3 loop spans 12 amino acids. Trimming took off 3 bases at V and 3 bases at J, with 5 bases between the two ends. Germline lookup yields CDR1 SGHRS and CDR2 YFSETQ. CDR3 region: CASSWQTDTQYF. CDR3 nucleotides: TGCGCCAGCAGCTGGCAGACAGATACGCAGTATTTT.

This chain joins TRBV19 and TRBJ1-5; D is unresolved. Germline V gene data show CDR1 as LNHDA and CDR2 as SQIVND (reference sequence). CDR3 length: 13 residues. The V end was cut by 4 bases, the J end by 2 bases, with 6 bases between. This chain's CDR3 is CASSTQGNQPQHF. In DNA form, the CDR3 reads TGTGCCAGTAGTACCCAGGGCAATCAGCCCCAGCATTTT.

The CDR3 DNA follows: TGTGCCTGGAGTGCGATCACAGAAGATAATGAAAAACTGTTTTTT. Protein: CAWSAITEDNEKLFF. V is TRBV30 and J is TRBJ1-4; D unresolved. CDR1 is GTSNPN, CDR2 SVGIG, per germline (reference sequence). The CDR3 sequence is 15 residues long. V was shortened by 1 base and J by 4 bases, with 13 bases between the two germline ends.

The J gene is TRBJ1-1, the V gene TRBV4-1, with D possibly being TRBD1 (6 bases). Germline loops: CDR1 MGHRA, CDR2 YSYEKL. V lost 0 bases and J lost 12, with 20 bases in between. The CDR3 sequence is 15 residues long. The CDR3, as DNA: TGCGCCAGCAGCCAAGAACCAGCAGGGGCGGGTAGAACTTTCTTT. Protein: CASSQEPAGAGRTFF.

In this sample, this clone turned up a few times. The chain recombines TRBV5-6 with TRBJ1-1; D is unclear. The CDR3 is 15 residues long. Germline CDR1 reads SGHDT; CDR2 reads YYEEEE. Trimming took 0 bases from V and 3 from J, leaving 12 bases between them. In nucleotides, the CDR3 is TGTGCCAGCAGCTTGGGGGGTAATTGGGACACTGAAGCTTTCTTT. This translates into CASSLGGNWDTEAFF.

This clone was detected only a few times. The CDR3 nucleotides read TGCGCCAGCAGCTTGGCAGGTAACCTGGAAGATACGCAGTATTTT. It is translated as CASSLAGNLEDTQYF. The gene calls are TRBV5-1 and TRBJ2-3; no firm D call. V was clipped by 0 bases and J by 5 bases, with 13 bases between them. Looked up from germline, CDR1 is SGHRS and CDR2 is YFSETQ. The CDR3 is made up of 15 amino acids.

This clone was detected once. This rearrangement joins TRBV29-1 to TRBJ1-1; D call uncertain. The CDR3 spans 13 residues. Germline lookup yields CDR1 SQVTM and CDR2 ANQGSEA. The germline V and J ends were trimmed by 1 base and 2 bases, with 8 bases remaining between them. CDR3 coding DNA: TGCAGCGTTGAAGCTCGGTTCAACACTGAAGCTTTCTTT. It codes for CSVEARFNTEAFF.

This chain joins TRBV18 and TRBJ2-5; TRBD2 might be the D (5 bases). Trimming removed 2 bases at V and 4 bases at J, with 8 bases between. CDR1 and CDR2 from the germline V gene are KGHSH and LQKENI. The CDR3 extends over 13 amino acids. In nucleotides, the CDR3 is TGTGCCAGCTCACCAGAACTAGGAGAGACCCAGTACTTC. It translates to CASSPELGETQYF.

This clone has just a few counts. As DNA, the CDR3 is TGTGCCAGCAGACAGGGACAGGGGCGCGTCGGGGAGCTGTTTTTT. Translation gives CASRQGQGRVGELFF. V is TRBV6-5 and J is TRBJ2-2, with TRBD1 identical over 10 bases. The junction had 8 bases not matched to a gene; V was cut back by 6 bases and J by 7 bases. In germline, CDR1 is MNHEY, CDR2 SVGAGI. This CDR3 is 15 amino acids long.

The V and J genes are TRBV5-6 and TRBJ2-5; 12 nucleotides align to TRBD2. CDR1 and CDR2 (germline): SGHDT, YYEEEE. V lost 3 bases and J lost 4; bases outside the gene matches: 1. The CDR3 extends over 14 amino acids. DNA of the CDR3: TGTGCCAGCAGCTCGGGACTAGCGGGAGAGACCCAGTACTTC. Its protein is CASSSGLAGETQYF.

The chain couples TRBV11-1 to TRBJ2-7; 7 bases align to TRBD1. In germline, CDR1 is SGHAT, CDR2 FQDESV (reference sequence). CDR3 length equals 13 residues. The junction had 3 bases not matched to a gene; V was cut back by 4 bases and J by 3 bases. CDR3 amino acids: CASSSWTGYEQYF. The CDR3 coding sequence is TGTGCCAGCAGCTCCTGGACAGGCTACGAGCAGTACTTC.

This clone came up once. The rearrangement joins TRBV2 to TRBJ2-5; 8 bases are shared with TRBD2. V lost 6 bases and J lost 1; bases outside the gene matches: 7. Germline assignment: CDR1 SNHLY and CDR2 FYNNEI. The CDR3 has 15 residues. CDR3 in amino acids: CASRQRAGAQETQYF. The CDR3, as DNA: TGTGCCAGCAGACAACGAGCGGGGGCCCAAGAGACCCAGTACTTC. The variable domain in full, completed from reference TRBV2 and TRBJ2-5, reads EPEVTQTPSHQVTQMGQEVILRCVPISNHLYFYWYRQILGQKVEFLVSFYNNEISEKSEIFDDQFSVERPDGSNFTLKIRSTKLEDSAMYFCASRQRAGAQETQYFGPGTRLLVL.

This clone was seen ten or more times. V and J are TRBV19 and TRBJ1-2; D perhaps matches TRBD1 (5 bases). CDR1 and CDR2 from the germline V gene are LNHDA and SQIVND (reference sequence). With 5 bases removed from V and 5 bases from J, the gap between germline ends came to 21 bases. CDR3 size: 16 residues. The CDR3: CASSPSGTQGGYGYTF. CDR3 coding DNA: TGTGCCAGTAGTCCCTCCGGGACCCAGGGAGGTTATGGCTACACCTTC.

CDR3 sequence reads: CASSILQGGWTDTQYF. CDR3 DNA sequence: TGTGCCAGCAGCATCCTTCAGGGGGGATGGACAGATACGCAGTATTTT. This chain joins TRBV7-8 and TRBJ2-3; TRBD1 might be the D (7 bases). The germline CDR1 and CDR2 sequences are SGHVS and FQNEAQ. The CDR3 length is 16 residues. The ends were cut back, 5 bases at V and 3 bases at J, with 18 bases in the middle.

The chain employs TRBV18 and TRBJ2-7; weak D call: TRBD2 (5 bases). Trimming removed 5 bases at V and 1 base at J, with 15 bases between. Germline CDR1 KGHSH, CDR2 LQKENI. This CDR3 has 15 residues. This chain's CDR3 is CASSSTGGHSYEQYF. CDR3 sequence (DNA): TGTGCCAGCTCATCGACTGGAGGTCATTCCTACGAGCAGTACTTC.